Sequencing of this TCR beta chain was carried out in a study of T cell responses to AZD1222 COVID-19 vaccine. Regarding the study as a whole: Sampled repertoires all dated from after the peak T cell response.

Turning to this clone: Its antigen is unidentified.

Trimming pared 0 bases from V and 7 bases from J, leaving 5 bases between. Germline V gene lookup returns CDR1 LNHDA and CDR2 SQIVND (reference sequence). This CDR3 region has 12 residues. Profiling relied on immunoSEQ multiplex PCR, and the TCRdb table lists in-frame clones only, not all of them. The sample shows about 270,000 clones, 85% to 95% of them seen only once. Second-dose intervals near 4 or 12 weeks were combined. This sequence joins TRBV19 and TRBJ2-3; D is ambiguous. Sequenced material: peripheral blood, taken 28 days after the second AZD1222 dose. The TCR comes from an adult who received the AZD1222 COVID-19 vaccine. The CDR3 coding sequence is TGTGCCAGTAGTATAGACAGGAATACGCAGTATTTT. Encoded protein: CASSIDRNTQYF.